The 3 T cell receptor beta chains in this list originate from one sample, sequenced in a study of shared clonotypes between healthy human individuals. Naive CD8 cells lacked CD45RO and underwent positive selection for CCR7, leaving out terminally differentiated effector memory CD45RA+ cells. Clones were read by immunoSEQ multiplex PCR, and TCRdb kept only the in-frame ones, dropping some. In the table there are roughly 2,000,000 clones, approximately 95% of which are singletons. The sample taken for sequencing was naive CD8+ T cells sorted from blood. The receptors shown here come from a man aged 18 to 30 in good health.

CDR3 bases: TGTGCCACCAGCATTACCCGACAGGGCACTGAAGCTTTCTTT. Residues: CATSITRQGTEAFF. The chain employs TRBV15 and TRBJ1-1; TRBD1 aligns across 7 bases. Germline trimming cut 4 bases from V and 4 bases from J; bases unmatched to any gene: 6. This CDR3 spans 14 amino acids. CDR1 is LNHNV and CDR2 is YYDKDF in the germline V gene (reference sequence).

The rearrangement links TRBV7-9 to TRBJ1-4, with D possibly being TRBD1 (5 bases). The germline V gene has CDR1 SEHNR and CDR2 FQNEAQ (reference sequence). CDR3 size: 17 residues. V was pared by 1 base and J by 5 bases, with 17 bases between. CDR3 bases: TGTGCCAGCAGCTTAGGAGGATCGGGGCCGGGGAATGAAAAACTGTTTTTT. It yields the protein CASSLGGSGPGNEKLFF.

V and J are TRBV28 and TRBJ2-7; no firm D call. V was clipped by 9 bases and J by 0 bases, with 15 bases between them. CDR1 is MDHEN and CDR2 is SYDVKM in the germline V gene. The CDR3 consists of 14 residues. DNA for the CDR3: TGTGCCAGTCACACCCTTGCCAGCTCCTACGAGCAGTACTTC. Amino acid sequence: CASHTLASSYEQYF.